The next 12 T cell receptor beta chains were all read from a single sample in a study of blood T cell repertoires in COVID-19 (dated by TCRdb to the early 2020s). The protocol used for the library was the immunoSEQ multiplex PCR assay. TCRdb carries this immuneACCESS record with in-frame sequences only. Its versions omit some clonotypes, under half of them owing to an unresolved V gene in the studies checked, with the rest unexplained. Present in this sample are about 210,000 clones, under 95% of which were seen just once. The ten most abundant clones make up 0.95% to 1.5% of the sample. Sequencing input: peripheral blood. The origin of the receptors is a man aged 30 to 45 with acute or convalescent COVID-19.

This chain links TRBV7-6 with TRBJ1-3; D gene uncertain. CDR3 size: 16 residues. V was trimmed by 5 bases and J by 2 bases, leaving 16 bases between them. The germline CDR1 and CDR2 sequences are SGHVS and FNYEAQ. The CDR3 sequence: CASSHGEVRAGNTIYF. In nucleotides, the CDR3 is TGTGCCAGCAGCCACGGGGAGGTTCGAGCTGGAAACACCATATATTTT.

The chain is built from TRBV11-3 and TRBJ2-1, with D perhaps matching TRBD1 (5 bases). The CDR3 length is 14 residues. Germline V gene sequence: CDR1 SGHNT, CDR2 YENEEA. With 5 bases removed from V and 7 bases from J, the gap between germline ends came to 15 bases. CDR3 DNA sequence: TGTGCCAGCAGCCGGATTGGGGCCCTAAATGAGCAGTTCTTC. It yields the protein CASSRIGALNEQFF.

V gene TRBV5-1 combines with J gene TRBJ2-5; 8 bases align to TRBD1. This CDR3 spans 14 amino acids. From germline, CDR1 is SGHRS and CDR2 YFSETQ. V shed 0 bases, J shed 6 bases, and the junction held 4 bases outside the gene matches. The CDR3 sequence is CASSLVQGAQTQYF. The CDR3 DNA is TGCGCCAGCAGCTTGGTCCAGGGGGCCCAGACCCAGTACTTC.

The chain joins TRBV11-2 to TRBJ2-7, with 7 nucleotides matching TRBD1. Germline CDR1 and CDR2: SGHAT and FQNNGV. This CDR3 has 15 amino acids. Trimming at V came to 5 bases and at J to 2 bases, leaving 9 bases not matched to a gene. CDR3: CASSPARQGTYEQYF. In DNA form, the CDR3 reads TGTGCCAGCAGCCCAGCCCGACAGGGTACCTACGAGCAGTACTTC.

This chain uses TRBV30 with TRBJ2-4; 9 bases fit TRBD1. CDR1 GTSNPN and CDR2 SVGIG come from the germline V gene (reference sequence). Trimming at V came to 3 bases and at J to 2 bases, leaving 5 bases not matched to a gene. The CDR3 loop spans 15 amino acids. CDR3 in amino acids: CAWSPGQGTKNIQYF. CDR3 nucleotide sequence: TGTGCCTGGAGCCCGGGACAGGGTACCAAAAACATTCAGTACTTC.

This clone was recorded once. V gene TRBV19 combines with J gene TRBJ1-5; TRBD1 matches at 8 bases. CDR3 size: 15 residues. Per the germline V gene, CDR1 is LNHDA and CDR2 is SQIVND (reference sequence). V shed 9 bases and J 3 bases; nucleotides not matched to a gene: 10. CDR3 nucleotide sequence: TGTGCCAGCACCTTGGACAGGGCGACCAATCAGCCCCAGCATTTT. Translating it yields CASTLDRATNQPQHF.

The CDR3 sequence: CASSSGQGLNNEKLFF. The CDR3 nucleotides read TGTGCCAGCAGCTCTGGACAGGGCTTGAATAATGAAAAACTGTTTTTT. The chain combines TRBV5-4 with TRBJ1-4, with TRBD1 identical over 8 bases. This CDR3 is 16 amino acids long. J lost 4 bases, V lost 3 bases, and 8 bases had no gene match. From germline, CDR1 is SGHNT and CDR2 YYREEE (reference sequence).

In DNA form, the CDR3 reads TGTGCCAGCAGCTTAGGATTCGGCAGGGACTATGGCTACACCTTC. It translates to CASSLGFGRDYGYTF. J is TRBJ1-2 and V is TRBV11-2, with a weak D call TRBD1 (5 bases). V gave up 1 base and J gave up 3 bases, with 12 bases separating them. The CDR3 consists of 15 residues. Per germline, CDR1 SGHAT and CDR2 FQNNGV.

V and J are TRBV11-1 and TRBJ2-7; D is possibly TRBD2 (5 bases). Germline V gene sequence: CDR1 SGHAT, CDR2 FQDESV (reference sequence). Trimming stripped 2 bases from V and 2 bases from J, with 10 bases between. The CDR3 has 14 residues. The DNA for the CDR3 is TGTGCCAGCAGCTTATACGGGAACGCCTACGAGCAGTACTTC. This gives the protein CASSLYGNAYEQYF.

This CDR3 reads CSVGKGALDEQYF. CDR3 bases: TGCAGCGTTGGGAAGGGGGCGCTTGACGAGCAGTACTTC. The rearrangement joins TRBV29-1 to TRBJ2-7, with 7 bases that match TRBD1. The V gene's germline CDR1 is SQVTM and CDR2 ANQGSEA. V was pared by 4 bases and J by 5 bases, with 8 bases of the junction left unmatched. This CDR3 comprises 13 residues.

The rearrangement joins TRBV7-3 to TRBJ2-5; 9 nucleotides match TRBD2. The CDR3 covers 14 residues. Trimming at V came to 6 bases and at J to 0 bases, leaving 2 bases not matched to a gene. CDR1 and CDR2 from the germline V gene are SGHTA and FQGTGA. CDR3 sequence: CASSLAGHQETQYF. CDR3 DNA sequence: TGTGCCAGCAGTCTAGCGGGACACCAAGAGACCCAGTACTTC.

The rearrangement uses TRBV5-1 and TRBJ2-3; TRBD2 agrees at 9 bases. CDR1 SGHRS and CDR2 YFSETQ come from the germline V gene. With 4 bases clipped from V and 0 bases from J, the junction kept 12 bases outside the gene matches. CDR3 size: 18 residues. In DNA form, the CDR3 reads TGCGCCAGCAGCCCCTTGCCAGCGGGGGGCTGGAGCACAGATACGCAGTATTTT. Translated, it gives CASSPLPAGGWSTDTQYF.